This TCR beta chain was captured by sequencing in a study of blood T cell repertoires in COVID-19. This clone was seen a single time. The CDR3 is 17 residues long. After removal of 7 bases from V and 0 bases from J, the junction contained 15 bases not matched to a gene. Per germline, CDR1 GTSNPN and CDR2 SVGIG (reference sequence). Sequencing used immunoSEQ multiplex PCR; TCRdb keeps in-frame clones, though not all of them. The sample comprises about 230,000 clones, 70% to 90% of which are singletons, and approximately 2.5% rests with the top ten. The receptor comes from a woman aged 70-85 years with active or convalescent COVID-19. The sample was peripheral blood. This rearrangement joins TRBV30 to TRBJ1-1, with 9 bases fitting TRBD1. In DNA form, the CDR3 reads TGTGCCTCATCGCCGGGACAGGGCACGATATTGAACACTGAAGCTTTCTTT. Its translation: CASSPGQGTILNTEAFF.